This T cell receptor beta chain was identified during a study of shared clonotypes between healthy human individuals (dated by TCRdb to 2018 to 2020). With regard to the full study: The cohort included a few men and a couple of women between 18 and 49 years of age. For each donor, CD4 naive and CD4 memory were each run on three plates, CD8 naive on two plates, and CD8 memory on one plate. The study deeply sequenced blood TCR repertoires of about 5 healthy adults to estimate repertoire size and the extent of clonotype sharing between individuals. To increase sequencing depth and limit assay-specific biases, different laboratories used diverse techniques to prepare libraries and sequence TCR repertoires. Each donor's leukapheresis produced roughly between roughly 0.85 and 9.5 billion PBMCs.

About this clone: Its specific antigen is unknown. Base qualities are not at hand, and no much larger clone is one base apart.

Using the deep immunoSEQ assay, multiplex PCR amplified TCR CDR3 regions from genomic DNA. Genomic DNA extracted from each cell subset was distributed evenly over all wells of several immunoSEQ 96-well plates, and each plate served as one replicate. For sorted subsets, roughly 200 ng genomic DNA, equal to about 30,000 T cell genomes, was loaded into each replicate PCR. The purified libraries were quantified using a Qubit 3.0 fluorometer, sized with a Bioanalyzer 2100, and then quantified again using the KAPA Library Quantification kit. Each immunoSEQ 96-well plate was sequenced on its own single-read 150-cycle Illumina NextSeq 550 flow cell. In the source study's methods: The immunoSEQ output contained only junctional sequences without quality scores, so filtering could not match that applied to full-length reads. To assign V/J genes and CDR3, sequences were annotated using PyIR, a Python wrapper for IgBLAST v1.9, with IMGT germline references. Reads with weak V/J assignments (E-value above 1e-6), missing CDR3, stop codons, out-of-frame junctions, or ambiguous translated residues were removed. V3J clonotypes were defined as sequences sharing an identical inferred V gene, J gene, and CDR3 amino acid sequence. Percentage overlap between repertoires was computed as shared unique clonotypes divided by the size of the smaller repertoire. Richness of each repertoire was evaluated using RTK rarefaction, the Chao1 estimator, and Recon v2.1 estimates of unobserved clonotypes. Generation probabilities were computed with OLGA for all TCRbeta clonotypes obtained by the gDNA method from several donors. TCRdb retrieved this table from immuneACCESS and kept in-frame rearrangements only. Not all clones are present; in checked studies, unresolved V genes account for under half, and no reason is known for the remainder. Clone size and the V and J calls come from that table; the DNA yielded D and trimming. This sample comprises about 2.4 million clones, around 94% of them detected only once. The ten largest make up around 0.14% of the sample.

The donors were healthy, HIV-negative adults with no recently reported acute infections or vaccinations. All donors were Caucasian adults living in Nashville, Tennessee, USA. CD4+ T cells were enriched by magnetic negative selection, after which naive cells were positively selected on CD45RA and the negative fraction was taken as the memory subset. After blood collection by leukapheresis, PBMCs were isolated using Ficoll-Histopaque density gradient centrifugation and then cryopreserved in the vapor phase of liquid nitrogen. Purity and quantity of every magnetically sorted T cell population were checked by analytical flow cytometry. Genomic DNA was isolated from each sorted fraction and quantified by UV absorbance on a Nanodrop 2000c. Germline trimming amounts to 3 bases on V and 3 bases on J, with 5 as the count of junction bases outside the gene matches. The germline V gene gives CDR1 as MDHEN and CDR2 as SYDVKM. Including the terminal cysteine and phenylalanine, the CDR3 comprises 15 residues. CDR3 DNA is the only sequence kept; it has 45 bases, read in frame from the first base.

What the work shows at the level of the full study, not this receptor alone: Naive subsets generally had larger estimated clonotype richness than memory subsets. Rarefaction of sorted-subset datasets indicated incomplete sequencing despite the large sequencing depth. When a handful of donors were compared, the shared fraction of clonotypes was 5% to 6.5% for naive CD4, roughly 3.3% for naive CD8, 2.3% for memory CD4, and approximately 0.4% for memory CD8. Because the study included a small number of donors, the genetic and exposure-history diversity represented was limited. Compared with non-shared clonotypes, the clonotypes found in all four sorted-subset donors had higher generation probabilities. Pairwise subsampling led to the expectation that sequencing depth would affect the degree of clonotype sharing among donors. Sampling was restricted to blood, and TCR repertoires in tissue are likely to differ from TCR repertoires in blood.

The clonotype was recovered from a man younger than 35 in good health. Sequenced material: naive CD4+ T cells sorted from blood. The cell subset or site label on this specimen signifies: CD45RA+ positively selected. Recombination joined TRBV28 with TRBJ2-4, with 7 central nucleotides matching TRBD2. For the CDR3, the sequence is CASSLSSGLKNIQYF. In nucleotide form, the sequence is TGTGCCAGCAGTTTGTCTAGCGGCCTCAAAAACATTCAGTACTTC. The reference TRBV28 and TRBJ2-4 proteins fill in what lies around the CDR3, so the full variable domain reads DVKVTQSSRYLVKRTGEKVFLECVQDMDHENMFWYRQDPGLGLRLIYFSYDVKMKEKGDIPEGYSVSREKKERFSLILESASTNQTSMYLCASSLSSGLKNIQYFGAGTRLSVL.